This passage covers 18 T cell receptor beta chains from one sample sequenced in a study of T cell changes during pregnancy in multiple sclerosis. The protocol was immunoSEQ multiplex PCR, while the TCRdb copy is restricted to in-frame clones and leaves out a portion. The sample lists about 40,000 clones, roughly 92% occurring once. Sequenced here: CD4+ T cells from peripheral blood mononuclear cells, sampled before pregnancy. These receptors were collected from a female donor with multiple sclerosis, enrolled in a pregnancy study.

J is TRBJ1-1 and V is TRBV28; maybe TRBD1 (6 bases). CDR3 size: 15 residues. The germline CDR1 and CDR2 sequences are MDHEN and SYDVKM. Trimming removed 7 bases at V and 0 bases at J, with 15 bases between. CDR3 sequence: CASTPGDRLNTEAFF. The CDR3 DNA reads TGTGCCAGCACCCCCGGTGACAGGTTGAACACTGAAGCTTTCTTT.

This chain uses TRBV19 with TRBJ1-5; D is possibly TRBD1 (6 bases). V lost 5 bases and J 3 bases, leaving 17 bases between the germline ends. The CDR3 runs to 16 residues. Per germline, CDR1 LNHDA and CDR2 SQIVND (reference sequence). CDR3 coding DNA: TGTGCCAGTAGTCCCTCTGCAGGGGCTGTCAATCAGCCCCAGCATTTT. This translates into CASSPSAGAVNQPQHF.

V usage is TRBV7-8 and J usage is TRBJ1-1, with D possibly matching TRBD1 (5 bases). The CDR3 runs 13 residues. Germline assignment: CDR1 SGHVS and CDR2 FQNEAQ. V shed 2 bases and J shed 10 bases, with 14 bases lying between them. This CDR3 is CASSLRGEGGAFF. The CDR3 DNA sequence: TGTGCCAGCAGCTTAAGGGGAGAGGGAGGAGCTTTCTTT.

The CDR3 region has the DNA TGCAGCATTCGGACTAGCGGGATCTACGAGCAGTACTTC. As protein: CSIRTSGIYEQYF. The J gene is TRBJ2-7, the V gene TRBV29-1; TRBD2 matches 12 bases. Trimming removed 8 bases from V and 3 bases from J; junction bases left unmatched: 5. The CDR3 totals 13 residues. Germline V lookup: CDR1 SQVTM, CDR2 ANQGSEA.

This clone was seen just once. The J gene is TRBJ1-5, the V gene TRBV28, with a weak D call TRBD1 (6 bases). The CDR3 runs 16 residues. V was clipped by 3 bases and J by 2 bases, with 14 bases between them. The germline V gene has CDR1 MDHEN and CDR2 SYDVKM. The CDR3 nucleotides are TGTGCCAGCAGTTTCTGGGCAGGGGTAGGCAATCAGCCCCAGCATTTT. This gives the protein CASSFWAGVGNQPQHF.

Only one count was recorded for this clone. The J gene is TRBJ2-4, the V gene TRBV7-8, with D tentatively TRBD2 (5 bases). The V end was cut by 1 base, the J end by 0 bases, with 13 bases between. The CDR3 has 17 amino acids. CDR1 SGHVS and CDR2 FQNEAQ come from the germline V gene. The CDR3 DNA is TGTGCCAGCAGCTTAGGCCCCCTGCGGGTAGCCAAAAACATTCAGTACTTC. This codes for CASSLGPLRVAKNIQYF.

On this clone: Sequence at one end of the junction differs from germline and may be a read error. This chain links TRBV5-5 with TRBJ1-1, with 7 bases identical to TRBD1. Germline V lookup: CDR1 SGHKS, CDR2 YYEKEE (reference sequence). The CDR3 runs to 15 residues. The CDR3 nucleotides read TGCGCCAGCAGCCAAGAGGGGGCCCCTAAGGCTGAAGCTTTCTTT. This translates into CASSQEGAPKAEAFF.

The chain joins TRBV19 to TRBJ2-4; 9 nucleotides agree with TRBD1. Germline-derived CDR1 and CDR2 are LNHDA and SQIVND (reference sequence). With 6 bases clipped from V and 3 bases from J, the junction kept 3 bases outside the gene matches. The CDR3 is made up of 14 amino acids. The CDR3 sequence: CASSRGQGKNIQYF. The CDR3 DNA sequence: TGTGCCAGTAGCCGGGGACAGGGCAAAAACATTCAGTACTTC.

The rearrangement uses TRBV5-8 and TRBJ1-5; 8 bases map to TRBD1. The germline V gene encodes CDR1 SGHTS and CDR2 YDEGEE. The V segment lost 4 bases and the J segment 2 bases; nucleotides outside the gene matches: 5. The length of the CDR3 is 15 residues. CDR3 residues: CASSPTGVGNQPQHF. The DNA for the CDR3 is TGTGCCAGCAGCCCGACAGGGGTCGGCAATCAGCCCCAGCATTTT.

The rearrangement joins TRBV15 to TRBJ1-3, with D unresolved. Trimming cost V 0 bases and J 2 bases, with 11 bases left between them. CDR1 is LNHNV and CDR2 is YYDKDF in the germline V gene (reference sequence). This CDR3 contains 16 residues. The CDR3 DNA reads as TGTGCCACCAGCAGAGATCGCGGAGGCGCTGGAAACACCATATATTTT. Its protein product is CATSRDRGGAGNTIYF.

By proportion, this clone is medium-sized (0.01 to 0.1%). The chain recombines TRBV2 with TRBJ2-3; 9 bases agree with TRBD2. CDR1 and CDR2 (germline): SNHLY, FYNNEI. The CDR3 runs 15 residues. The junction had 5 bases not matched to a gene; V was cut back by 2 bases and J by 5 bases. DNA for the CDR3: TGTGCCAGCAGTGAAAGTAGCGGGAGTGGAGATACGCAGTATTTT. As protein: CASSESSGSGDTQYF.

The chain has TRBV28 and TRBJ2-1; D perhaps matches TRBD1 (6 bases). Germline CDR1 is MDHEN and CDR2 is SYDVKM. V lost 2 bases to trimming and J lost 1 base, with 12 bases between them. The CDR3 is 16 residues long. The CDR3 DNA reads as TGTGCCAGCAGTTTAGTCGACAGGCGATCCTACAATGAGCAGTTCTTC. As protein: CASSLVDRRSYNEQFF.

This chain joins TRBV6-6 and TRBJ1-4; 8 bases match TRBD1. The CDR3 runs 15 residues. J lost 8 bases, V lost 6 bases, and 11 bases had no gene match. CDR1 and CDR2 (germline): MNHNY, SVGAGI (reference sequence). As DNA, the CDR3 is TGTGCCAGCAGCCGTACCAGGGGGCACGGGGAAAAACTGTTTTTT. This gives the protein CASSRTRGHGEKLFF.

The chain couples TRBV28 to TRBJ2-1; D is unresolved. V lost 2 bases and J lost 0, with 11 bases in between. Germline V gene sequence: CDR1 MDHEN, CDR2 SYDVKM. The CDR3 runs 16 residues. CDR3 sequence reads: CASSLRSWSSYNEQFF. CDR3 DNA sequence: TGTGCCAGCAGTTTAAGGAGTTGGAGCTCCTACAATGAGCAGTTCTTC.

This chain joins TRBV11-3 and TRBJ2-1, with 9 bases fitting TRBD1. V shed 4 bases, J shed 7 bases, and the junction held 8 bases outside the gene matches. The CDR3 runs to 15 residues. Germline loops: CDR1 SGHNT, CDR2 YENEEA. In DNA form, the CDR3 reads TGTGCCAGCAGCTCCCCTAGGACAGGGGCAAATGAGCAGTTCTTC. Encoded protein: CASSSPRTGANEQFF.

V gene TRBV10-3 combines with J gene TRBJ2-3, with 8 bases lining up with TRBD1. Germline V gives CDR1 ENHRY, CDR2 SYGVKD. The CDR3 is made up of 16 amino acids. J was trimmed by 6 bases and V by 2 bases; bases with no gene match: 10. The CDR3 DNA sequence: TGTGCCATCAGTGAGCGGACAGGGAGTTTCGCGGATACGCAGTATTTT. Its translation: CAISERTGSFADTQYF.

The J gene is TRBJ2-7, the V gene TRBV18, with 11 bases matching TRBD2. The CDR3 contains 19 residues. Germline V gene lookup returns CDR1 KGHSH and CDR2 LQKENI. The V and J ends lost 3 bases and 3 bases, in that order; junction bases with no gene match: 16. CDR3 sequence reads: CASSPRVSASGRQDYEQYF. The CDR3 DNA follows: TGTGCCAGCTCACCTCGCGTTTCTGCTAGCGGGAGGCAGGACTACGAGCAGTACTTC.

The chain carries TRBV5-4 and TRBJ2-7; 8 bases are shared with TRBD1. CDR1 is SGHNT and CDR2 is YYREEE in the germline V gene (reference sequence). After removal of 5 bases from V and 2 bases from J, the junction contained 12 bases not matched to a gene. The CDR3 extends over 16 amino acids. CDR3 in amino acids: CASSLPGQGVAYEQYF. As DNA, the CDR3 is TGTGCCAGCAGTCTTCCCGGACAGGGTGTCGCCTACGAGCAGTACTTC. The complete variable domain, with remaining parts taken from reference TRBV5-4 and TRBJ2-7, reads ETGVTQSPTHLIKTRGQQVTLRCSSQSGHNTVSWYQQALGQGPQFIFQYYREEENGRGNFPPRFSGLQFPNYSSELNVNALELDDSALYLCASSLPGQGVAYEQYFGPGTRLTVT.